The source of this T cell receptor beta chain is a study of graft-versus-host responses after intestinal transplantation. Study background: Anti-thymocyte globulin induction, then tacrolimus and steroids for around 3 years, went to all recipients.

General observations from the study: Recipient bone marrow held GvH clones, some seen earlier in ileum or blood.

Assay used: immunoSEQ multiplex PCR; TCRdb lists only in-frame clones, some missing. The table lists around 100,000 clones, approximately 92% of them singletons, with 0.2% to 0.25% in the top ten. Details on this clone: Its antigen is unknown.

The sequence came from a human donor who was the organ donor for an intestinal transplant. Specimen: unstimulated CD4+ T cells sorted from spleen or lymph node cells, collected before transplant.

The CDR3 DNA reads TGTGCCAGCAGCCAAGCTCCTATAACGTTGAGGTACTTC. This sequence encodes CASSQAPITLRYF. The chain employs TRBV14 and TRBJ2-5, with unresolved D. V was cut by 1 base and J by 13 bases, with 16 bases left in between. CDR1 and CDR2 from the germline V gene are SGHDN and FVKESK. The CDR3 has 13 amino acids.